What follows are 13 T cell receptor beta chains derived from one specimen sequenced in a study of graft-versus-host responses after intestinal transplantation. Assay: immunoSEQ multiplex PCR; the TCRdb copy retains only in-frame clones and omits some. The table has about 6,900 clones, 24% seen once. Some 200,000 CFSE-labeled responder cells were plated with some 200,000 irradiated, violet-dye-labeled stimulator cells. The specimen comprised alloreactive CD8+ T cells from a mixed lymphocyte reaction culture, sampled before transplantation. The sample's subset: CFSE-low proliferating T cells sorted from roughly six-day pre-transplant mixed lymphocyte reaction (GvH or HvG direction). The source is a human patient who was an organ donor for intestinal transplantation.

V usage is TRBV13 and J usage is TRBJ2-7; 10 nucleotides match TRBD1. Trimming cost V 4 bases and J 3 bases; bases outside gene matches: 6. This CDR3 comprises 15 residues. Germline V lookup: CDR1 PRHDT, CDR2 FYEKMQ (reference sequence). The CDR3 bases are TGTGCCAGCAGCTACGGACAGGGGGTCGACTACGAGCAGTACTTC. Translating it yields CASSYGQGVDYEQYF.

This chain connects TRBV7-2 to TRBJ1-6; 7 nucleotides match TRBD1. Looked up from germline, CDR1 is SGHTA and CDR2 is FQGNSA. V lost 3 bases to trimming and J lost 5 bases; unmatched junction nucleotides: 4. CDR3 length equals 15 residues. As DNA, the CDR3 is TGTGCCAGCAGCTTCCGGGACAGAAATAATTCACCCCTCCACTTT. Translated: CASSFRDRNNSPLHF.

This sequence joins TRBV5-1 and TRBJ2-1, with TRBD2 matching over 9 bases. Germline lookup yields CDR1 SGHRS and CDR2 YFSETQ. The CDR3 spans 15 residues. Germline trimming cut 2 bases from V and 7 bases from J; bases unmatched to any gene: 7. This chain's CDR3 is CASSLVAGVGNEQFF. The CDR3 nucleotides read TGCGCCAGCAGCTTAGTAGCGGGAGTGGGGAATGAGCAGTTCTTC. Combining the CDR3 with reference TRBV5-1 and TRBJ2-1 gives the whole variable domain KAGVTQTPRYLIKTRGQQVTLSCSPISGHRSVSWYQQTPGQGLQFLFEYFSETQRNKGNFPGRFSGRQFSNSRSEMNVSTLELGDSALYLCASSLVAGVGNEQFFGPGTRLTVL.

In its sample, this clone was seen a few times. The rearrangement joins TRBV7-2 to TRBJ2-7, with TRBD2 matching over 7 bases. This CDR3 spans 12 amino acids. The germline CDR1 and CDR2 sequences are SGHTA and FQGNSA. V was clipped by 3 bases and J by 7 bases; unmatched bases: 3. This CDR3 reads CASSLGGREQYF. CDR3 nucleotides: TGTGCCAGCAGCTTGGGAGGGCGAGAGCAGTACTTC.

The chain combines TRBV27 with TRBJ2-2; D is perhaps TRBD1 (6 bases). CDR3 size: 15 residues. Germline V gene sequence: CDR1 MNHEY, CDR2 SMNVEV (reference sequence). V shed 2 bases and J shed 5 bases, with 12 bases lying between them. CDR3 DNA sequence: TGTGCCAGCAGTTTAGAGGTCACAGGGACCGGGGAGCTGTTTTTT. Amino acids: CASSLEVTGTGELFF.

The chain combines TRBV6-6 with TRBJ1-5, with D hard to call. This CDR3 is 13 amino acids long. Between the trimmed V and J ends, which lost 2 bases and 5 bases, there was a span of 7 bases. In germline, CDR1 is MNHNY, CDR2 SVGAGI (reference sequence). In DNA form, the CDR3 reads TGTGCCAGCAGTTACGGCTATTATCAGCCCCAGCATTTT. Translation gives CASSYGYYQPQHF.

The J gene is TRBJ2-5, the V gene TRBV10-3; 9 positions agree with TRBD1. Germline V gene data show CDR1 as ENHRY and CDR2 as SYGVKD. The CDR3 is made up of 13 amino acids. V was clipped by 10 bases and J by 4 bases; unmatched bases: 7. The CDR3 DNA sequence: TGTGCCACGTACAGGGGGCCGGGAGAGACCCAGTACTTC. Its translation is CATYRGPGETQYF.

This clone was counted a few times. The chain has TRBV7-9 and TRBJ2-3; D remains unclear. Trimming pared 2 bases from V and 1 base from J, leaving 10 bases between. The V gene's germline CDR1 is SEHNR and CDR2 FQNEAQ (reference sequence). There are 15 residues in the CDR3. CDR3 residues: CASSLHVVGTDTQYF. The CDR3 region has the DNA TGTGCCAGCAGCTTACATGTAGTCGGCACAGATACGCAGTATTTT.

The chain recombines TRBV5-4 with TRBJ2-2; D is ambiguous. The CDR3 consists of 13 residues. Germline loops: CDR1 SGHNT, CDR2 YYREEE (reference sequence). V was shortened by 2 bases and J by 5 bases, with 7 bases between the two germline ends. CDR3 sequence reads: CASSFGPTGELFF. The DNA of the CDR3 is TGTGCCAGCAGCTTTGGCCCAACCGGGGAGCTGTTTTTT.

With regard to this clone: A read error may explain this, as a much larger clone is one base away. CDR3 region: CASSQALFVFGTDTQYF. Written as DNA, the CDR3 is TGTGCCAGCAGCCAAGCGTTGTTCGTCTTCGGCACAGATACGCAGTATTTT. This rearrangement joins TRBV4-2 to TRBJ2-3; D not certain. Trimming removed 1 base from V and 1 base from J, with 15 bases in between. The CDR3 extends over 17 amino acids. Germline CDR1 reads LGHNA; CDR2 reads YNFKEQ.

The J gene is TRBJ2-2, the V gene TRBV11-2, with TRBD1 matching 7 bases. The CDR3 totals 16 residues. Germline V gene sequence: CDR1 SGHAT, CDR2 FQNNGV. Losses at the gene ends were 4 bases for V and 0 bases for J; bases not matched to a gene: 5. CDR3 DNA: TGTGCCAGCAGCTGGGGACAGCGTGCGAACACCGGGGAGCTGTTTTTT. Residues: CASSWGQRANTGELFF. The full variable domain, its missing parts supplied by reference TRBV11-2 and TRBJ2-2, is EAGVAQSPRYKIIEKRQSVAFWCNPISGHATLYWYQQILGQGPKLLIQFQNNGVVDDSQLPKDRFSAERLKGVDSTLKIQPAKLEDSAVYLCASSWGQRANTGELFFGEGSRLTVL.

About this clone: The germline gene is not matched at one end of the junction; a read error may be the cause. This chain joins TRBV7-9 and TRBJ2-7; TRBD2 matches 7 bases. Germline CDR1 SEHNR, CDR2 FQNEAQ (reference sequence). CDR3 length: 15 amino acids. CDR3 in amino acids: CASSQDSPSGNEQYF. DNA of the CDR3: TGCGCCAGCAGCCAAGACTCACCCAGCGGGAACGAGCAGTACTTC.

The rearrangement uses TRBV10-2 and TRBJ2-1; 7 nucleotides match TRBD2. The CDR3 runs 16 residues. V lost 0 bases and J lost 3; bases outside the gene matches: 5. Looked up from germline, CDR1 is WSHSY and CDR2 is SAAADI. The CDR3 DNA follows: TGCGCCAGCAGTGAGTCGGGCGGGAGTAGCTACAATGAGCAGTTCTTC. This codes for CASSESGGSSYNEQFF.